This T cell receptor beta chain is from a study of a mutant IDH1 vaccine in newly diagnosed glioma. Study context: The patients received vaccinations eight times, in weeks 1, 3, 5, 7, 11, 15, 19 and 23. Patients arrived already treated with radiotherapy, temozolomide, or both, most having had both.

Repertoires were generated with immunoSEQ multiplex PCR, while TCRdb's copy carries only in-frame clones and drops some. The repertoire holds about 52,000 clones, 91% seen once, with 2% to 2.5% in the top ten. Notes on this clone: Its cognate antigen is unknown.

The length of the CDR3 is 13 residues. Germline CDR1 reads SNHLY; CDR2 reads FYNNEI. Regarding time point: week 11, during vaccination. Every single dose of the vaccine, 300 ug of mutant IDH1 20-mer peptide, came with topical imiquimod. Sequenced here: PBMCs, sampled from a glioma patient whose treatment included an IDH1 peptide vaccine. This TCR was recovered from a man between 45 and 60 years old with glioma. The rearrangement links TRBV2 to TRBJ2-5; D is unresolved. The DNA end favors TRBJ2-7, so the J call may be wrong. The CDR3 here is CASRRSTDHEQYF. The CDR3 DNA follows: TGTGCCAGCCGACGGTCTACGGACCACGAGCAGTACTTC.